This TCR beta chain was found in a study of cytomegalovirus exposure and HLA in healthy donors. Study context: Most genotyped donors, approximately 81% of around 370, had Caucasian-associated genetic ancestry. Study-wide results and caveats: Most TCR sequences were seen very rarely across donors, but some public TCRs occurred in many. The investigators catalogued about 170 TCR beta chains as cytomegalovirus-associated. Later on, a genetic analysis was performed. It linked a missense variant in DCLRE1C with V- and J-gene trimming of TCR beta.

PCR was performed using 60 Vbeta and 13 Jbeta primers. TCRdb keeps only in-frame clones here, not all; method: immunoSEQ multiplex PCR. This table holds about 160,000 clones, roughly 87% found once. On this clone itself: Its antigen remains unknown.

CDR3 size: 9 residues. The sequenced sample consisted of PBMCs. The sequence was collected from a girl under 18 in good health and CMV-seropositive. V usage is TRBV21-1 and J usage is TRBJ1-2; the DNA was not used to check the table's D call, TRBD1. TRBV21-1 is labeled a pseudogene. The CDR3 here is CAALQGYTF. The CDR3 DNA sequence: TGTGCCGCCCTTCAGGGCTACACCTTC.